One sample yielded the 14 T cell receptor beta chains listed below, sequenced in a study of T cells in localized non-small cell lung cancer. Generated by immunoSEQ multiplex PCR, the TCRdb table keeps only in-frame clones and is missing some. The profile shows 40,000 to 65,000 clones, approximately 86% of them singletons. Sequencing used PBMCs, obtained before any cancer treatment. The source of these receptors is a female donor with stage II lung adenocarcinoma.

This rearrangement joins TRBV7-6 to TRBJ2-5; 10 nucleotides match TRBD2. CDR1 is SGHVS and CDR2 is FNYEAQ in the germline V gene. Losses at the gene ends were 0 bases for V and 4 bases for J; bases not matched to a gene: 11. The CDR3 extends over 18 amino acids. CDR3 DNA sequence: TGTGCCAGCAGCTTAGCGGTTCGGAGCGGGGGGGCCCCAGAGACCCAGTACTTC. Translating it yields CASSLAVRSGGAPETQYF.

The rearrangement links TRBV20-1 to TRBJ2-3, with no clear D. The V gene's germline CDR1 is DFQATT and CDR2 SNEGSKA (reference sequence). V lost 6 bases to trimming and J lost 6 bases, with 10 bases between them. The CDR3 is 11 residues long. This CDR3 reads CSAPRVDTQYF. The DNA of the CDR3 is TGCAGTGCGCCCCGAGTGGATACGCAGTATTTT.

Here the CDR3 reads CASTMDRDNTEAFF. The DNA for the CDR3 is TGTGCCAGCACCATGGACAGGGATAACACTGAAGCTTTCTTT. The chain employs TRBV7-3 and TRBJ1-1; TRBD1 matches 8 bases. The length of the CDR3 is 14 residues. V dropped 7 bases and J dropped 2; count of bases not matched to a gene: 6. The germline V gene has CDR1 SGHTA and CDR2 FQGTGA. Drawing the rest from reference TRBV7-3 and TRBJ1-1, the complete variable domain is GAGVSQTPSNKVTEKGKYVELRCDPISGHTALYWYRQSLGQGPEFLIYFQGTGAADDSGLPNDRFFAVRPEGSVSTLKIQRTERGDSAVYLCASTMDRDNTEAFFGQGTRLTVV.

This chain links TRBV5-6 with TRBJ2-5; perhaps TRBD1 as D (5 bases). The V end was cut by 1 base, the J end by 2 bases, with 9 bases between. The CDR3 is 14 amino acids. Germline V gene sequence: CDR1 SGHDT, CDR2 YYEEEE. The CDR3 here is CASSLTGPQETQYF. The CDR3 bases are TGTGCCAGCAGCTTGACAGGACCTCAAGAGACCCAGTACTTC.

This sequence joins TRBV11-3 and TRBJ2-5; the match to TRBD2 covers 10 bases. V lost 5 bases and J lost 4; bases outside the gene matches: 7. Germline lookup yields CDR1 SGHNT and CDR2 YENEEA. The CDR3 loop spans 15 amino acids. Written as DNA, the CDR3 is TGTGCCAGCAGCCCGAGCGGGGGGGGGTCAGAGACCCAGTACTTC. Translated, it gives CASSPSGGGSETQYF.

The V call is TRBV6-5, the J call TRBJ1-2; a possible D gene is TRBD1 (6 bases). The V gene's germline CDR1 is MNHEY and CDR2 SVGAGI. The CDR3 is 12 residues long. Trimming removed 7 bases at V and 8 bases at J, with 14 bases between. The CDR3 is CASTPRGGGYTF. In DNA, the CDR3 is TGTGCCAGCACCCCCAGGGGTGGCGGCTACACCTTC.

The chain recombines TRBV19 with TRBJ1-3; TRBD1 might be the D (5 bases). Germline loops: CDR1 LNHDA, CDR2 SQIVND (reference sequence). Trimming shortened V by 3 bases and J by 1 base, and 13 bases separated the two germline ends. This CDR3 has 16 amino acids. CDR3 coding DNA: TGTGCCAGTAGTATCGGATTCCGGGGGTCTGGAAACACCATATATTTT. As protein: CASSIGFRGSGNTIYF.

CDR3: CASSLKPGIEQYF. The CDR3 DNA follows: TGTGCCAGCAGCTTAAAACCAGGGATCGAGCAGTACTTC. J is TRBJ2-7 and V is TRBV7-3, with a weak D call TRBD1 (5 bases). V was shortened by 1 base and J by 6 bases, with 10 bases between the two germline ends. This CDR3 comprises 13 residues. Germline V gives CDR1 SGHTA, CDR2 FQGTGA.

V usage is TRBV7-3 and J usage is TRBJ2-1; 15 bases fit TRBD2. J was trimmed by 7 bases and V by 1 base; bases with no gene match: 5. The germline V gene has CDR1 SGHTA and CDR2 FQGTGA. This CDR3 has 17 residues. CDR3 loop: CASSLIPGTSGGNEQFF. CDR3 in DNA: TGTGCCAGCAGCTTAATTCCCGGGACTAGCGGGGGGAATGAGCAGTTCTTC.

The J gene is TRBJ1-4, the V gene TRBV28; D not resolved. Between the trimmed V and J ends, which lost 6 bases and 4 bases, there was a span of 12 bases. The CDR3 contains 14 residues. CDR1 and CDR2 (germline): MDHEN, SYDVKM. The CDR3 DNA reads TGTGCCAGCAGCCCGGACCGCGTTAATGAAAAACTGTTTTTT. Its translation: CASSPDRVNEKLFF.

This clone has only one observation. The rearrangement joins TRBV9 to TRBJ1-6; TRBD1 might be the D (5 bases). CDR3 length: 14 residues. V was shortened by 1 base and J by 6 bases, with 8 bases between the two germline ends. Germline CDR1 and CDR2: SGDLS and YYNGEE. The CDR3 region is CASSVSGVNSPLHF. CDR3 DNA: TGTGCCAGCAGCGTATCGGGGGTTAATTCACCCCTCCACTTT.

This clone appeared a few times. This chain connects TRBV7-9 to TRBJ2-1; D unclear. The germline V gene has CDR1 SEHNR and CDR2 FQNEAQ (reference sequence). Trimming cost V 2 bases and J 8 bases, with 16 bases left between them. The CDR3 length is 15 residues. CDR3 nucleotides: TGTGCCAGCAGCTTAATGTCAGTATCCCTGGATGAGCAGTTCTTC. Protein sequence: CASSLMSVSLDEQFF.

The chain carries TRBV5-1 and TRBJ2-1; 12 bases are a match to TRBD2. Unmatched junction bases numbered 8, after V lost 4 bases and J lost 3 bases. The CDR3 consists of 17 residues. CDR1 is SGHRS and CDR2 is YFSETQ in the germline V gene. The CDR3 sequence: CASSVAPSGGGYNEQFF. DNA for the CDR3: TGCGCCAGCAGCGTCGCCCCTAGCGGGGGGGGCTACAATGAGCAGTTCTTC. The full variable domain, its missing parts supplied by reference TRBV5-1 and TRBJ2-1, is KAGVTQTPRYLIKTRGQQVTLSCSPISGHRSVSWYQQTPGQGLQFLFEYFSETQRNKGNFPGRFSGRQFSNSRSEMNVSTLELGDSALYLCASSVAPSGGGYNEQFFGPGTRLTVL.

V gene TRBV11-2 combines with J gene TRBJ2-5, with TRBD2 matching 7 bases. The germline CDR1 and CDR2 sequences are SGHAT and FQNNGV. The CDR3 is made up of 11 amino acids. The ends lost 4 bases at V and 10 bases at J; junction bases unmatched: 3. The CDR3 protein is CASSYGGGQYF. CDR3 in DNA: TGTGCCAGCAGCTATGGGGGGGGCCAGTACTTC.